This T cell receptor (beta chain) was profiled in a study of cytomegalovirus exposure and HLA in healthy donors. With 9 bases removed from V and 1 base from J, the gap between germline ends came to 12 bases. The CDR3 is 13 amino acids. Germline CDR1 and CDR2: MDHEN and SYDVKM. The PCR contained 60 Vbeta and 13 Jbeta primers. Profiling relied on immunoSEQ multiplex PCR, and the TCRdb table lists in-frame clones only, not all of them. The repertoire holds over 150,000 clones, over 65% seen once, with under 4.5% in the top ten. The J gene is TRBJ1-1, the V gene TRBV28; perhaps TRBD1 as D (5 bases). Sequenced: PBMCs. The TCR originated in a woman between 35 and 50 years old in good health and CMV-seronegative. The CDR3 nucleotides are TGTGCCAGGAGAATCACAGGGAACACTGAAGCTTTCTTT. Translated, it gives CARRITGNTEAFF. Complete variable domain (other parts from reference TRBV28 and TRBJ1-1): DVKVTQSSRYLVKRTGEKVFLECVQDMDHENMFWYRQDPGLGLRLIYFSYDVKMKEKGDIPEGYSVSREKKERFSLILESASTNQTSMYLCARRITGNTEAFFGQGTRLTVV.